Below are 10 T cell receptor beta chains sequenced from a single sample in a study of radiation and T cells in renal cell carcinoma. Documented time point: blood 2 weeks post-SBRT. Indicated treatment: 15 Gy SBRT to primary tumor, nephrectomy 4 weeks later. Data came from immunoSEQ multiplex PCR; TCRdb stores just in-frame clones and leaves some out. Of roughly 49,000 clones in the sample, about 80% were seen once. The input for sequencing was blood, taken from a patient whose treatment included radiotherapy and nephrectomy. The receptor source for this set is a woman in her 70s with renal cell carcinoma.

V gene TRBV5-1 combines with J gene TRBJ2-2, with no clear D. V lost 4 bases to trimming and J lost 5 bases, with 9 bases between them. CDR1 and CDR2 (germline): SGHRS, YFSETQ. The CDR3 loop spans 13 amino acids. As DNA, the CDR3 is TGCGCCAGCAGCCCGGGCGGAACCGGGGAGCTGTTTTTT. This codes for CASSPGGTGELFF.

This chain connects TRBV19 to TRBJ1-2; D gene unclear. The length of the CDR3 is 13 residues. V was pared by 3 bases and J by 8 bases, with 13 bases between. Looked up from germline, CDR1 is LNHDA and CDR2 is SQIVND (reference sequence). CDR3 DNA sequence: TGTGCCAGTAGTATGGTTAAGGGAGGCGGCTACACCTTC. Amino acid sequence: CASSMVKGGGYTF.

The genes are TRBV29-1 and TRBJ2-2; TRBD1 aligns across 10 bases. The CDR3 covers 15 residues. Trimming at V came to 2 bases and at J to 4 bases, leaving 4 bases not matched to a gene. Per germline, CDR1 SQVTM and CDR2 ANQGSEA. CDR3 residues: CSVETWTGGTGELFF. CDR3 in DNA: TGCAGCGTTGAAACATGGACAGGGGGCACCGGGGAGCTGTTTTTT.

V usage is TRBV7-2 and J usage is TRBJ2-7, with 8 bases matching TRBD1. The trim removed 0 bases at V and 1 base at J, leaving 2 bases unmatched. CDR1 and CDR2 (germline): SGHTA, FQGNSA. The CDR3 is 15 amino acids. CDR3 sequence (DNA): TGTGCCAGCAGCTTAGCAACAGGGGGTTCCTACGAGCAGTACTTC. Translating it yields CASSLATGGSYEQYF.

The chain is built from TRBV30 and TRBJ2-3, with unresolved D. CDR3 length: 15 amino acids. Per the germline V gene, CDR1 is GTSNPN and CDR2 is SVGIG (reference sequence). Trimming removed 1 base at V and 1 base at J, with 12 bases between. This CDR3 reads CAWSAWVVGTDTQYF. CDR3 sequence (DNA): TGTGCCTGGAGTGCCTGGGTAGTTGGCACAGATACGCAGTATTTT.

This chain links TRBV7-3 with TRBJ2-3; 7 positions agree with TRBD2. With 2 bases clipped from V and 5 bases from J, the junction kept 10 bases outside the gene matches. The CDR3 totals 16 residues. Germline V gene data show CDR1 as SGHTA and CDR2 as FQGTGA. The CDR3 nucleotides read TGTGCCAGCAGCTTATCGGCGGGAGTCGGAGAAGATACGCAGTATTTT. It codes for CASSLSAGVGEDTQYF.

This rearrangement joins TRBV20-1 to TRBJ1-5; D remains unclear. The CDR3 is 11 amino acids. The V end lost 3 bases, the J end lost 6 bases, and 6 bases lay between the germline ends. The germline V gene has CDR1 DFQATT and CDR2 SNEGSKA (reference sequence). In nucleotides, the CDR3 is TGCAGTGCTAGGGGCGTTCAGCCCCAGCATTTT. Its translation is CSARGVQPQHF.

This clone was found once. CDR3 amino acids: CASTARPSSYEQYF. The CDR3, as DNA: TGTGCCAGCACCGCTCGTCCTAGCTCCTACGAGCAGTACTTC. The rearrangement uses TRBV2 and TRBJ2-7; no clear D. CDR1 is SNHLY, CDR2 FYNNEI, per germline. The CDR3 has 14 residues. The ends were cut back, 7 bases at V and 0 bases at J, with 13 bases in the middle.

The chain employs TRBV9 and TRBJ2-3; D gene ambiguous. This CDR3 has 13 residues. Deletions cut 4 bases from V and 2 bases from J, with 8 bases between. Germline V gene sequence: CDR1 SGDLS, CDR2 YYNGEE. In nucleotides, the CDR3 is TGTGCCAGCAGCCCCATGGCCACAGATACGCAGTATTTT. The encoded protein is CASSPMATDTQYF.

The chain joins TRBV6-1 to TRBJ2-7; TRBD1 aligns across 8 bases. Germline lookup yields CDR1 MNHNS and CDR2 SASEGT. The CDR3 has 15 residues. V lost 4 bases and J lost 0; bases outside the gene matches: 5. The CDR3 sequence: CASSAQGASSYEQYF. The CDR3 bases are TGTGCCAGCAGTGCTCAGGGGGCGAGCTCCTACGAGCAGTACTTC.